This T cell receptor (beta chain) stems from a study of identical twins. Notes on the study in general: Researchers reported excess low generation probability among twin-shared out-of-frame alpha sequences.

Trimming cost V 7 bases and J 5 bases, with 17 bases left between them. CDR3 size: 14 residues. Each donor (without exception) was a healthy Caucasian. This clonotype has ten or more counts. Its antigen is unknown. A universal primer site came from template switching; cDNA carried unique molecular identifiers. TCRdb re-derived calls from the 5' RACE reads in MiXCR, one entry per CDR3 protein. The sample has fewer than 550,000 distinct CDR3 sequences; roughly 15% are singletons. These data were likewise used in another study, on yellow fever vaccine responses in identical twins.

The clonotype was recovered from a woman aged 18 to 35 in good health. This chain connects TRBV12-3 or TRBV12-4 to TRBJ2-5; D tentatively fits TRBD1 or TRBD2 (5 bases each). Sequencing was performed on CD4+ T cells sorted from blood. CDR3 coding DNA: TGTGCCAGCACCCCTACTGGGGGAGTGGAGACCCAGTACTTC. Translation gives CASTPTGGVETQYF.